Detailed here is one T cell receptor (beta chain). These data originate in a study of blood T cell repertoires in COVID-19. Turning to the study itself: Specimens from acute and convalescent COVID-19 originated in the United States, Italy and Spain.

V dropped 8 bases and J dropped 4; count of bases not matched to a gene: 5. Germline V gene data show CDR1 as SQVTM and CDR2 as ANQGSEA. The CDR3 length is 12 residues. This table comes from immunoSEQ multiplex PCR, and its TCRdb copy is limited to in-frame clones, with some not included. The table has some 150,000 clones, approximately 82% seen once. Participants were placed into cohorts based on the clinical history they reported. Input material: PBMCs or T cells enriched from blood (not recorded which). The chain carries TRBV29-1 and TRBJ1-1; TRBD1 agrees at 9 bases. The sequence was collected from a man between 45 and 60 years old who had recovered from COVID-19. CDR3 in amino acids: CSYGQGPTEAFF. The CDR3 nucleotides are TGCAGCTACGGACAGGGGCCCACTGAAGCTTTCTTT. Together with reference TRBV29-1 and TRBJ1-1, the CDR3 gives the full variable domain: SAVISQKPSRDICQRGTSLTIQCQVDSQVTMMFWYRQQPGQSLTLIATANQGSEATYESGFVIDKFPISRPNLTFSTLTVSNMSPEDSSIYLCSYGQGPTEAFFGQGTRLTVV.